The 31 T cell receptor beta chains below were found in one sample sequenced in a study of identical twins. TCRdb analysed the 5' RACE reads with MiXCR anew, one entry per CDR3 protein. The top ten clones hold 1.5% to 2% of a sample with 690,000 or so distinct CDR3 sequences, around 5.7% of them seen once. Sequencing was carried out using naive T cells sorted from blood. Receptors were obtained from a man younger than 35 in good health.

This clonotype was seen many times. V usage is TRBV29-1 and J usage is TRBJ2-7; 10 bases are shared with TRBD1. With V trimmed by 6 bases and J by 5 bases, 1 base remained unmatched. The CDR3 is 11 amino acids. The germline CDR1 and CDR2 sequences are SQVTM and ANQGSEA. This CDR3 is CSVGTGDEQYF. CDR3 DNA sequence: TGCAGCGTAGGGACAGGGGACGAGCAGTACTTC.

Regarding this clonotype: A much larger clone differs from this one at a single base, so this may be a read error. CDR3 nucleotides: TGTGCCACCAGTGATCCCGAAGGACAGATTGTTTGCTACGAGCAGTACTTC. Amino acid sequence: CATSDPEGQIVCYEQYF. V is TRBV24-1 and J is TRBJ2-7; D may be TRBD1 (6 bases). V lost 3 bases, J lost 3 bases, and 20 bases lay in between. From germline, CDR1 is KGHDR and CDR2 SFDVKD. The CDR3 runs 17 residues.

There are many counts of this clonotype. The V call is TRBV12-3 or TRBV12-4, the J call TRBJ1-4, with D uncertain. V dropped 5 bases and J dropped 17 bases, with 18 bases sitting between them. There are 12 residues in the CDR3. For the CDR3, the DNA is TGTGCCAGCAGTGACGACCGAGCTGAGACTTTTTTT. As protein: CASSDDRAETFF.

This clonotype was counted only a few times. The CDR3: CASKRETGEVGETQYF. CDR3 nucleotides: TGTGCCAGCAAACGAGAAACAGGGGAAGTAGGAGAGACCCAGTACTTC. V gene TRBV27 combines with J gene TRBJ2-5, with 7 positions matching TRBD1. V dropped 7 bases and J dropped 4; count of bases not matched to a gene: 15. Germline-derived CDR1 and CDR2 are MNHEY and SMNVEV (reference sequence). CDR3 length: 16 amino acids.

This clonotype was counted ten times or more. This sequence joins TRBV12-3 or TRBV12-4 and TRBJ1-1, with D possibly being TRBD1 (5 bases). This CDR3 contains 14 residues. Trimming removed 7 bases at V and 0 bases at J, with 12 bases between. The CDR3 DNA follows: TGTGCCAGCACCCTCACGGGGGTGAACACTGAAGCTTTCTTT. This encodes CASTLTGVNTEAFF.

Ten or more counts support this clonotype. The chain joins TRBV6-1 to TRBJ1-4; TRBD1 is a possible D gene (5 bases). Trimming removed 0 bases at V and 8 bases at J, with 13 bases between. Germline lookup yields CDR1 MNHNS and CDR2 SASEGT. The CDR3 covers 15 residues. The CDR3 is CASSEAGLRGEKLFF. The CDR3 DNA follows: TGTGCCAGCAGTGAAGCGGGACTGAGGGGCGAAAAACTGTTTTTT.

This clonotype was observed at least ten times. This chain joins TRBV29-1 and TRBJ2-5; no clear D gene. Germline V gene sequence: CDR1 SQVTM, CDR2 ANQGSEA. Trimming stripped 4 bases from V and 1 base from J, with 7 bases between. The CDR3 contains 12 residues. The DNA for the CDR3 is TGCAGCGTTGTCGTGGCCCAAGAGACCCAGTACTTC. Its protein product is CSVVVAQETQYF.

This clonotype has a handful of counts. The V gene is TRBV7-2, the J gene TRBJ2-5; unclear D gene. V gave up 6 bases and J gave up 2 bases, with 7 bases separating them. The CDR3 runs to 12 residues. CDR1 and CDR2 (germline): SGHTA, FQGNSA. CDR3 residues: CASRYLQETQYF. In nucleotides, the CDR3 is TGTGCCAGCAGATATCTGCAAGAGACCCAGTACTTC.

The chain couples TRBV5-1 to TRBJ2-6, with D possibly matching TRBD2 (6 bases). The CDR3 extends over 15 amino acids. The germline V gene has CDR1 SGHRS and CDR2 YFSETQ. The V and J ends lost 4 bases and 4 bases respectively, with 12 bases between them. The CDR3 DNA follows: TGCGCCAGCAGCCTCCGGGAGATGGGGGCCAACGTCCTGACTTTC. Protein: CASSLREMGANVLTF.

There are many counts of this clonotype. The rearrangement links TRBV4-2 to TRBJ2-7, with D unclear. CDR3 size: 13 residues. Germline V CDR1 and CDR2: LGHNA, YNFKEQ. CDR3 in amino acids: CASSQDLGPLSHV. The CDR3 DNA follows: TGTGCCAGCAGCCAAGACCTTGGACCCCTCAGTCACGTC.

A few counts support this clonotype. J is TRBJ2-2 and V is TRBV6-2 or TRBV6-3; possible D gene TRBD2, 5 bases. This CDR3 is 16 amino acids long. The V gene lost 6 bases and the J gene lost 6 bases, with 20 bases spanning the gap. The germline V gene has CDR1 MNHEY and CDR2 SVGEGT. CDR3 bases: TGTGCCAGCAGCATACTAGTCAGTCTATCCGCCGGGGAGCTGTTTTTT. Translating it yields CASSILVSLSAGELFF.

This clonotype came up many times. The chain employs TRBV15 and TRBJ2-1; 8 bases are shared with TRBD2. Germline V gene data show CDR1 as LNHNV and CDR2 as YYDKDF (reference sequence). The V segment lost 5 bases and the J segment 10 bases; nucleotides outside the gene matches: 7. The CDR3 is made up of 13 amino acids. The CDR3 nucleotides are TGTGCCACCAGCCGAAGCGGGGGACCAGAGCAGTTCTTC. Amino acid sequence: CATSRSGGPEQFF.

The rearrangement links TRBV12-3 or TRBV12-4 to TRBJ1-5; perhaps TRBD1 as D (6 bases). V was shortened by 9 bases and J by 6 bases, with 24 bases between the two germline ends. CDR3 length: 16 residues. Here the CDR3 reads CASGAGGRGGGQPQHF. The CDR3 DNA is TGTGCCAGTGGGGCTGGAGGCAGGGGAGGGGGTCAGCCCCAGCATTTT.

The chain couples TRBV7-2 to TRBJ2-7, with 10 bases that match TRBD2. This CDR3 spans 15 amino acids. The germline CDR1 and CDR2 sequences are SGHTA and FQGNSA. The J segment lost 4 bases and the V segment lost 4 bases, leaving 7 bases of the junction unmatched. CDR3 bases: TGTGCCAGCAGCTACCGAGCGGGAGGGGGGTACGAGCAGTACTTC. Its protein product is CASSYRAGGGYEQYF.

This clonotype was recorded at least ten times. This chain links TRBV12-3 or TRBV12-4 with TRBJ2-3; TRBD1 agrees at 9 bases. This CDR3 comprises 17 residues. V was clipped by 2 bases and J by 8 bases; unmatched bases: 14. The CDR3 DNA follows: TGTGCCAGCAGTTTAAGTTTGGGGACAGGGCCTTTGGGTACGCAGTATTTT. Its protein product is CASSLSLGTGPLGTQYF.

This clonotype occurred a few times. This chain uses TRBV18 with TRBJ2-7; the D gene is possibly TRBD1 (6 bases). With 1 base removed from V and 5 bases from J, the gap between germline ends came to 9 bases. The germline gives CDR1 KGHSH, CDR2 LQKENI. The CDR3 extends over 13 amino acids. CDR3 loop: CASSPLGGHEQYF. The CDR3 region has the DNA TGTGCCAGCTCACCACTTGGGGGCCACGAGCAGTACTTC.

The V call is TRBV5-1, the J call TRBJ2-2; D remains unclear. Germline V gene lookup returns CDR1 SGHRS and CDR2 YFSETQ. The V and J ends lost 6 bases and 1 base respectively, with 16 bases between them. The CDR3 consists of 16 residues. The chain's CDR3 is CASTPVVGLNTGELFF. CDR3 bases: TGCGCCAGCACCCCTGTAGTCGGGTTGAACACCGGGGAGCTGTTTTTT.

V is TRBV10-2 and J is TRBJ1-2, with unresolved D. Germline V gives CDR1 WSHSY, CDR2 SAAADI. The CDR3 loop spans 13 amino acids. Trimming left V 2 bases short and J 6 bases short, with 10 bases between. The CDR3 nucleotides are TGCGCCAGCAGTGAGATGGGGAAGGATGGCTACACCTTC. This sequence encodes CASSEMGKDGYTF.

The genes are TRBV29-1 and TRBJ2-2; D is possibly TRBD2 (5 bases). Germline CDR1 SQVTM, CDR2 ANQGSEA. CDR3 length equals 13 residues. The V gene lost 3 bases and the J gene lost 6 bases, with 11 bases spanning the gap. CDR3 region: CSVDRRLSGELFF. CDR3 DNA: TGCAGCGTTGATCGGAGACTATCCGGGGAGCTGTTTTTT.

This clonotype was seen many times. V is TRBV5-1 and J is TRBJ1-1, with D possibly TRBD1 on 5 matching bases. V lost 4 bases and J 0 bases, leaving 10 bases between the germline ends. This CDR3 has 14 residues. Germline assignment: CDR1 SGHRS and CDR2 YFSETQ. This CDR3 reads CASSPTELNTEAFF. The CDR3 nucleotides are TGCGCCAGCAGCCCGACAGAGTTGAACACTGAAGCTTTCTTT.

The chain employs TRBV9 and TRBJ1-2; the D gene is possibly TRBD1 (5 bases). The CDR3 is made up of 14 amino acids. Per the germline V gene, CDR1 is SGDLS and CDR2 is YYNGEE. Between the trimmed V and J ends, which lost 4 bases and 3 bases, there was a span of 13 bases. The CDR3 DNA sequence: TGTGCCAGCAGCCCACCGGGGCGCGACTATGGCTACACCTTC. This encodes CASSPPGRDYGYTF.

This clonotype was seen repeatedly, ten times or more. V usage is TRBV5-1 and J usage is TRBJ1-4; 7 bases are shared with TRBD1. Per germline, CDR1 SGHRS and CDR2 YFSETQ. V lost 2 bases, J lost 3 bases, and 4 bases stayed unmatched. CDR3 length: 15 residues. For the CDR3, the DNA is TGCGCCAGCAGCTTAACAGGGACAGCTAATGAAAAACTGTTTTTT. This encodes CASSLTGTANEKLFF.

At least ten counts were recorded for this clonotype. CDR3 amino acids: CASSFKGQGALTGEAFF. The DNA for the CDR3 is TGTGCCAGCAGTTTCAAGGGACAGGGGGCCCTAACGGGTGAAGCTTTCTTT. The gene calls are TRBV12-3 or TRBV12-4 and TRBJ1-1, with 12 bases aligning to TRBD1. The CDR3 has 17 residues. V gave up 3 bases and J gave up 7 bases; unmatched junction bases: 12.

This clonotype was counted at least ten times. The chain couples TRBV28 to TRBJ2-7; no definite D call. In germline, CDR1 is MDHEN, CDR2 SYDVKM. The CDR3 is 11 amino acids. Trimming took 4 bases from V and 9 from J, leaving 10 bases between them. The CDR3 spells CASSSLVGQYF. The CDR3 region has the DNA TGTGCCAGCAGTTCTCTGGTAGGGCAGTACTTC.

The J gene is TRBJ2-5, the V gene TRBV7-6; 11 bases match TRBD2. Germline V gene data show CDR1 as SGHVS and CDR2 as FNYEAQ. The CDR3 runs 18 residues. Trimming removed 6 bases from V and 5 bases from J; junction bases left unmatched: 17. CDR3 nucleotides: TGTGCCAGCAGTTATAGCGGGAGGGCCGGTCTTGTAGGGGAGACCCAGTACTTC. It yields the protein CASSYSGRAGLVGETQYF.

There are many counts of this clonotype. The V call is TRBV6-1, the J call TRBJ2-3; the match to TRBD1 covers 8 bases. V lost 5 bases, J lost 3 bases, and 4 bases stayed unmatched. The CDR3 runs 14 residues. The germline V gene encodes CDR1 MNHNS and CDR2 SASEGT. The CDR3 DNA follows: TGTGCCAGCAGTCCACAGGGGGTAACAGATACGCAGTATTTT. Its protein is CASSPQGVTDTQYF.

The J gene is TRBJ2-7, the V gene TRBV6-5, with 8 positions matching TRBD1. This CDR3 is 11 amino acids long. CDR1 and CDR2 from the germline V gene are MNHEY and SVGAGI. V lost 8 bases to trimming and J lost 7 bases; unmatched junction nucleotides: 4. The CDR3 spells CASGRGQEQYF. The CDR3 DNA is TGTGCCAGCGGCAGGGGGCAGGAGCAGTACTTC.

This clonotype was counted ten times or more. This chain uses TRBV15 with TRBJ2-1; perhaps TRBD2 as D (5 bases). CDR3 size: 12 residues. Germline CDR1 is LNHNV and CDR2 is YYDKDF (reference sequence). Deletions cut 6 bases from V and 5 bases from J, with 8 bases between. The CDR3, as DNA: TGTGCCACCAGGGTCGGGAACAATGAGCAGTTCTTC. The encoded protein is CATRVGNNEQFF.

This clonotype was found many times. The rearrangement uses TRBV20-1 and TRBJ2-3; 10 bases line up with TRBD2. Germline V gene data show CDR1 as DFQATT and CDR2 as SNEGSKA (reference sequence). The CDR3 contains 16 residues. Trimming took 5 bases from V and 0 from J; bases not matched to a gene: 8. CDR3 region: CSAFPTSGSSTDTQYF. The CDR3 bases are TGCAGTGCTTTCCCGACTAGCGGGTCTAGCACAGATACGCAGTATTTT.

To note about this clonotype: The CDR3 end shows no conserved phenylalanine or tryptophan, and so a read error is likely. The rearrangement uses TRBV7-2 and TRBJ2-3, with TRBD1 matching over 8 bases. CDR1 is SGHTA, CDR2 FQGNSA, per germline. This CDR3 has 14 residues. V lost 5 bases, J lost 3 bases, and 4 bases stayed unmatched. The CDR3 protein is CASSTGQGTDTQYV. CDR3 nucleotides: TGTGCCAGCAGCACCGGACAGGGAACAGATACGCAGTATGTT.

The table lists this clonotype with many counts. The chain links TRBV9 to TRBJ1-2, with 7 bases identical to TRBD1. Unmatched junction bases numbered 2, after V lost 3 bases and J lost 3 bases. Per the germline V gene, CDR1 is SGDLS and CDR2 is YYNGEE. CDR3 length: 13 amino acids. In DNA, the CDR3 is TGTGCCAGCAGCGAAGGGACAGACTATGGCTACACCTTC. Translating it yields CASSEGTDYGYTF.